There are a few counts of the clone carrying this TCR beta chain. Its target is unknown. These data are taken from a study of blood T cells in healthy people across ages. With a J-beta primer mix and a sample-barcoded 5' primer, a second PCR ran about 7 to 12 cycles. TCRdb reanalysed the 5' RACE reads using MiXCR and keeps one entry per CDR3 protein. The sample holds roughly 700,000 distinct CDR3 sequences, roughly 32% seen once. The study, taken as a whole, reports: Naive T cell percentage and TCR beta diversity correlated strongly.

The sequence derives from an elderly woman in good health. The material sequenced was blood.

In nucleotides, the CDR3 is TGTGCCAGCGGCCAAAGCGGGACTAGCGGCGTGATCGCCGGGGAGCTGTTTTTT. Translation gives CASGQSGTSGVIAGELFF. The rearrangement uses TRBV27 and TRBJ2-2, with 11 bases that match TRBD2. The germline V gene encodes CDR1 MNHEY and CDR2 SMNVEV (reference sequence). After removal of 8 bases from V and 6 bases from J, the junction contained 17 bases not matched to a gene. The CDR3 runs 18 residues.